The 11 T cell receptor beta chains reported below all come from one sample, sequenced in a study of OX40 agonist ivuxolimab in advanced cancers. Some clones are missing from TCRdb's copy, which holds only in-frame ones; the method was immunoSEQ multiplex PCR. The repertoire has about 70,000 clones, around 83% of them found once; the top ten carry roughly 6.3%. This specimen consisted of CD4+ or CD8+ T cells sorted from blood, obtained in a trial of the OX40 agonist ivuxolimab. These receptors were collected from an adult with an advanced solid tumor such as melanoma, head and neck, liver or kidney cancer.

This chain uses TRBV6-5 with TRBJ1-1; a weak D match, TRBD1 (6 bases). CDR1 is MNHEY and CDR2 is SVGAGI in the germline V gene. The V and J ends lost 6 bases and 0 bases respectively, with 11 bases between them. CDR3 length equals 14 residues. In DNA, the CDR3 is TGTGCCAGCAGGTCCTACAGGGTGAACACTGAAGCTTTCTTT. It translates to CASRSYRVNTEAFF.

This clone was detected only a few times. The V call is TRBV4-1, the J call TRBJ1-1; D gene ambiguous. Between the trimmed V and J ends, which lost 2 bases and 10 bases, there was a span of 14 bases. This CDR3 contains 13 residues. From germline, CDR1 is MGHRA and CDR2 YSYEKL. The CDR3 reads CASSQPVGRGAFF. The DNA of the CDR3 is TGCGCCAGCAGCCAACCCGTAGGACGTGGAGCTTTCTTT.

The chain couples TRBV25-1 to TRBJ2-5; maybe TRBD2 (5 bases). The CDR3 has 14 amino acids. Trimming removed 1 base from V and 1 base from J, with 7 bases in between. CDR1 is MGHDK and CDR2 is SYGVNS in the germline V gene. CDR3 protein: CASSELGSQETQYF. CDR3 nucleotides: TGTGCCAGCAGTGAATTGGGGAGCCAAGAGACCCAGTACTTC. The whole variable domain, remainder taken from reference TRBV25-1 and TRBJ2-5, is EADIYQTPRYLVIGTGKKITLECSQTMGHDKMYWYQQDPGMELHLIHYSYGVNSTEKGDLSSESTVSRIRTEHFPLTLESARPSHTSQYLCASSELGSQETQYFGPGTRLLVL.

The V gene is TRBV6-4, the J gene TRBJ1-1; TRBD1 matches 10 bases. CDR1 is MRHNA, CDR2 SNTAGT, per germline. This CDR3 contains 14 residues. The V gene end was trimmed by 2 bases and the J gene end by 11 bases; junction bases not matched to a gene: 8. DNA of the CDR3: TGTGCCAGCAGTGACACGGACAGGGGGGCTCGCGCTTTCTTT. Translation gives CASSDTDRGARAFF.

With regard to this clone: Here the CDR3 omits its conserved ending phenylalanine or tryptophan, so a read error is the likely source. V gene TRBV5-1 combines with J gene TRBJ1-6, with 7 bases lining up with TRBD1. After removal of 7 bases from V and 7 bases from J, the junction contained 8 bases not matched to a gene. Germline V CDR1 and CDR2: SGHRS, YFSETQ. CDR3 length: 14 residues. The CDR3 DNA sequence: TGCGCCAGCCGCAGGGGGACAGTCAATTCACCCCTCCACTCT. This codes for CASRRGTVNSPLHS.

V usage is TRBV9 and J usage is TRBJ2-1, with D possibly being TRBD2 (5 bases). V lost 2 bases, J lost 2 bases, and 14 bases lay in between. Germline CDR1 SGDLS, CDR2 YYNGEE. The CDR3 runs 16 residues. CDR3 amino acids: CASSVRGNTPYNEQFF. The CDR3 coding sequence is TGTGCCAGCAGCGTCCGGGGTAATACACCCTACAATGAGCAGTTCTTC.

This sequence joins TRBV21-1 and TRBJ2-3; TRBD2 is the table's D call, not checked against the DNA. TRBV21-1 is given as a pseudogene. The CDR3 contains 16 residues. CDR3 DNA sequence: TGTGCCAGCAGCCTTTCGCGGGGGGATAGCACAGATACGCAGTATTTT. Its protein product is CASSLSRGDSTDTQYF.

This rearrangement joins TRBV14 to TRBJ1-1; D not certain. Germline V gives CDR1 SGHDN, CDR2 FVKESK. V was cut by 2 bases and J by 0 bases, with 4 bases left in between. The CDR3 runs to 13 residues. CDR3 nucleotide sequence: TGTGCCAGCAGCCAAACAGTGAACACTGAAGCTTTCTTT. This translates into CASSQTVNTEAFF.

The chain uses TRBV4-1 and TRBJ1-4, with 7 bases that match TRBD1. CDR1 and CDR2 (germline): MGHRA, YSYEKL. The CDR3 length is 19 residues. Germline trimming cut 4 bases from V and 6 bases from J; bases unmatched to any gene: 20. This chain's CDR3 is CASSRSSYPSQGPDEKLFF. CDR3 bases: TGCGCCAGCAGCCGAAGTTCATACCCATCACAGGGGCCTGATGAAAAACTGTTTTTT.

The chain uses TRBV10-1 and TRBJ2-1, with unresolved D. The CDR3 is 15 residues long. The V end lost 0 bases, the J end lost 1 base, and 7 bases lay between the germline ends. Germline V CDR1 and CDR2: WNHNN, SYGVQD (reference sequence). The CDR3 protein is CASSESPVSYNEQFF. In DNA form, the CDR3 reads TGCGCCAGCAGTGAGTCCCCGGTATCCTACAATGAGCAGTTCTTC.

This clone was seen a handful of times. Distinct nucleotide sequences in the sample also encode this CDR3. The rearrangement uses TRBV7-2 and TRBJ2-7; D gene ambiguous. The CDR3 length is 13 residues. The germline V gene has CDR1 SGHTA and CDR2 FQGNSA. The V and J ends lost 0 bases and 0 bases respectively, with 3 bases between them. The CDR3 here is CASSLAASYEQYV. The CDR3, as DNA: TGTGCCAGCAGCTTAGCGGCCTCCTACGAGCAGTACGTC.